These 9 T cell receptor beta chains came from one sample sequenced in a study of cytomegalovirus exposure and HLA in healthy donors. PCR used 60 Vbeta primers and 13 Jbeta primers. The assay was immunoSEQ multiplex PCR, and TCRdb's table has in-frame clones only and misses some. The data contain about 130,000 clones, around 85% of them seen just once; the ten biggest clones take up approximately 6.7%. The material sequenced was PBMCs. The receptors were gathered from a woman aged 25 to 39 in good health and CMV-seropositive.

This chain joins TRBV7-7 and TRBJ2-5, with no clear D. Germline assignment: CDR1 SSHAT and CDR2 FNYEAQ (reference sequence). V lost 1 base, J lost 2 bases, and 5 bases lay in between. This CDR3 region has 13 residues. The CDR3 here is CASSLGQQETQYF. The CDR3 DNA reads as TGTGCCAGCAGCTTAGGACAACAAGAGACCCAGTACTTC.

The genes are TRBV4-2 and TRBJ2-2; D possibly corresponds to TRBD2 (6 bases). V was trimmed by 3 bases and J by 0 bases, leaving 8 bases between them. The CDR3 sequence is 15 residues long. The V gene's germline CDR1 is LGHNA and CDR2 YNFKEQ. CDR3: CASSQDYTNTGELFF. The CDR3 region has the DNA TGTGCCAGCAGCCAGGACTATACGAACACCGGGGAGCTGTTTTTT.

The CDR3 sequence: CASSATGTGNNEQFF. CDR3 coding DNA: TGTGCCAGCAGCGCCACCGGGACAGGGAACAATGAGCAGTTCTTC. This chain uses TRBV7-3 with TRBJ2-1; 9 bases map to TRBD1. The germline CDR1 and CDR2 sequences are SGHTA and FQGTGA. This CDR3 has 15 amino acids. J lost 5 bases, V lost 5 bases, and 7 bases had no gene match.

This sequence joins TRBV30 and TRBJ2-1; 7 bases agree with TRBD2. This CDR3 spans 11 amino acids. Per the germline V gene, CDR1 is GTSNPN and CDR2 is SVGIG (reference sequence). Unmatched junction bases numbered 1, after V lost 2 bases and J lost 9 bases. CDR3 residues: CAWSSGVEQFF. CDR3 DNA sequence: TGTGCCTGGAGTAGCGGGGTTGAGCAGTTCTTC.

The chain combines TRBV7-3 with TRBJ2-3; TRBD2 matches 12 bases. The CDR3 consists of 18 residues. J was trimmed by 5 bases and V by 0 bases; bases with no gene match: 9. Looked up from germline, CDR1 is SGHTA and CDR2 is FQGTGA. CDR3 loop: CASSLTGLAGGAGDTQYF. The CDR3 nucleotides read TGTGCCAGCAGCTTAACCGGCCTAGCGGGGGGGGCCGGAGATACGCAGTATTTT.

V gene TRBV6-5 combines with J gene TRBJ2-7; tentatively, D is TRBD2 (6 bases). Trimming removed 0 bases from V and 0 bases from J, with 12 bases in between. The CDR3 is 16 residues long. Germline CDR1 is MNHEY and CDR2 is SVGAGI. The CDR3: CASSYSSAGSSYEQYF. The CDR3 nucleotides are TGTGCCAGCAGTTACTCGTCAGCGGGTAGCTCCTACGAGCAGTACTTC.

The chain couples TRBV2 to TRBJ1-1, with D unclear. Germline CDR1 is SNHLY and CDR2 is FYNNEI. The CDR3 runs 14 residues. The V gene lost 4 bases and the J gene lost 3 bases, with 12 bases spanning the gap. The CDR3 reads CASSAGGGYTEAFF. The CDR3 bases are TGTGCCAGCAGTGCAGGAGGCGGGTACACTGAAGCTTTCTTT.

The sample holds a few counts of this clone. The chain employs TRBV9 and TRBJ2-7; tentatively, D is TRBD1 (6 bases). With 5 bases removed from V and 7 bases from J, the gap between germline ends came to 19 bases. Germline CDR1 reads SGDLS; CDR2 reads YYNGEE. CDR3 length: 14 residues. This chain's CDR3 is CASSLDSAFGEQYF. The DNA for the CDR3 is TGTGCCAGCAGTTTGGACAGTGCTTTTGGGGAGCAGTACTTC.

V and J are TRBV6-6 and TRBJ1-5, with 7 nucleotides matching TRBD1. The CDR3 consists of 13 residues. CDR1 is MNHNY and CDR2 is SVGAGI in the germline V gene (reference sequence). The J segment lost 5 bases and the V segment lost 6 bases, leaving 4 bases of the junction unmatched. CDR3 bases: TGTGCCAGCAGCCGGGACAGAGATCAGCCCCAGCATTTT. Translating gives CASSRDRDQPQHF.